This T cell receptor (beta chain) was sequenced for a study of T cells after yellow fever vaccination. The study, taken as a whole, reports: Although most clonotypes did not, a small share appeared in both CD4 and CD8 compartments.

TCRdb fed the 5' RACE reads into MiXCR, producing one record per CDR3 protein. The table includes 450,000 to 650,000 distinct CDR3 sequences, roughly 13% detected once. Concerning this clonotype itself: The target antigen is unknown.

Between the trimmed V and J ends, which lost 5 bases and 3 bases, there was a span of 10 bases. CDR3 length: 13 residues. Germline lookup yields CDR1 MNHEY and CDR2 SVGEGT. Sequencing was performed on PBMCs, taken on the day of the yellow fever booster vaccination. The V and J genes are TRBV6-2 or TRBV6-3 and TRBJ1-2; D is uncertain. The sequence came from a man aged 30 to 45 who received the YFV17D yellow fever vaccine. Written as DNA, the CDR3 is TGTGCCAGCAGTCAATCGACATACTATGGCTACACCTTC. Amino acid sequence: CASSQSTYYGYTF.